The 4 T cell receptor beta chains below all came from one sample that was sequenced in a study of post-analysis software for immune sequencing data. Antigen specificity for these receptors is unknown. Built from TCR beta cDNA, the libraries had unique molecular identifiers in them. In TCRdb, the PCR reads were re-called with MiXCR into one record per CDR3 protein. Among 600,000 to 750,000 distinct CDR3 sequences, 55% to 60% were seen once, and the ten largest hold approximately 11%. Findings and limits, study-wide: With TRBV5-6, TRBV5-1 and TRBV20-1 included, about 5 TRBV segments were more frequent in patients than in controls.

The sequenced sample was blood. The receptors here all came from a girl aged 2 to 9 with multiple sclerosis.

The CDR3 region is CASSSKTRILVDEQFF. The CDR3 DNA reads TGCGCCAGCAGCTCAAAAACTAGAATCCTGGTAGATGAGCAGTTCTTC. The chain uses TRBV5-1 and TRBJ2-1; tentatively, D is TRBD2 (5 bases). The germline CDR1 and CDR2 sequences are SGHRS and YFSETQ. The CDR3 covers 16 residues. V lost 3 bases and J lost 8, with 21 bases in between.

The V call is TRBV29-1, the J call TRBJ2-5; no clear D gene. Trimming removed 4 bases from V and 2 bases from J, with 11 bases in between. CDR1 and CDR2 from the germline V gene are SQVTM and ANQGSEA. The CDR3 contains 13 residues. The CDR3 DNA sequence: TGCAGCGTTGCCTGGGCAGGACAAGAGACCCAGTACTTC. Its translation is CSVAWAGQETQYF.

The rearrangement uses TRBV20-1 and TRBJ2-1; 8 bases map to TRBD2. After removal of 0 bases from V and 5 bases from J, the junction contained 12 bases not matched to a gene. Germline V gives CDR1 DFQATT, CDR2 SNEGSKA (reference sequence). The CDR3 runs to 17 residues. The CDR3 nucleotides are TGCAGTGCTAGAGATCTTCTATCGGGGGGGCCAAACAATGAGCAGTTCTTC. Translating gives CSARDLLSGGPNNEQFF.

The chain recombines TRBV24-1 with TRBJ2-3; perhaps TRBD2 as D (7 bases). With 9 bases removed from V and 2 bases from J, the gap between germline ends came to 14 bases. Looked up from germline, CDR1 is KGHDR and CDR2 is SFDVKD. CDR3 length equals 14 residues. Written as DNA, the CDR3 is TGTGCCACCGCAGGGGACTACCCCACAGATACGCAGTATTTT. Protein sequence: CATAGDYPTDTQYF.